This T cell receptor beta chain stems from a study of blood T cell repertoires in COVID-19 (dated by TCRdb to 2018 to 2020). Study-wide context: The collaborator samples originated in the United States, Italy and Spain and spanned the acute and convalescent phases of COVID-19. The material from the prospective study consisted of cDNA or gDNA derived from T cells, B-cell-depleted T cells, or PBMCs. The dataset comprised deeply sampled blood TCRbeta repertoires from subjects exposed to, actively infected with, or recovered from COVID-19. The repertoires were released in a freely available public database meant as a resource for research on the immune response to SARS-CoV-2. Samples came from the ongoing ImmuneRACE study (first 160 participants) plus 1,254 subjects from 6 global collaborators. Nearly every sample came with metadata listing a de-identified subject ID, COVID-19 status, age in years and sex. Where available, HLA class I and class II types were taken from metadata supplied by the sample provider and were not determined by assay-based typing. Results the study describes overall, beyond this receptor: How much clinical and demographic metadata was included differed by source and by participant, and the metadata was provided uncurated.

TCRbeta CDR3 regions were amplified from genomic DNA by means of the immunoSEQ Assay, a bias-controlled multiplex PCR. The original pipeline was this. Nucleated cell counts per sample were estimated from amplification of reference gene primers within the assay. To quantify the absolute abundance of each unique TCRbeta CDR3 rearrangement, sequence reads were collapsed and filtered. Productive Simpson clonality was computed per sample as the square root of Simpson's diversity index over productive rearrangements. The clones in this table, taken by TCRdb from immuneACCESS, are in-frame only. Not every clone is retained; where verified, under half of the shortfall comes from an unresolved V gene, and the cause of the rest is unknown. The V and J calls and the clone size are those of that table, but D and trimming were determined from the DNA. This sample gives hundreds of thousands of clones in total; about 87% of them show up just once. Approximately 2.4% of the sample belongs to the ten largest clones.

The CDR1 and CDR2 encoded by the germline V gene are KGHSH and LQKENI. CDR3 length: 15 amino acids, cysteine to phenylalanine. The only DNA kept is the CDR3, 45 bases in frame from the first base. V gives up 1 base and J gives up 5 bases, and the segment between their germline ends measures 14 bases. One collaborating source in Seattle enrolled patients while the patients were actively infected and followed the patients over time throughout the course of disease. Whole blood was collected in K2EDTA tubes by collaborating institutions according to the institutions' own protocols. For TCRbeta analysis, collaborators shipped samples as frozen whole blood, isolated PBMCs, or DNA extracted from either of those sample types. A remark on this clone: There is no known antigen for this receptor. One base away there is no much larger clone; base qualities are not given.

Specimen: peripheral blood. The receptor was isolated from a woman in her fifties or sixties with COVID-19, enrolled during active disease. The rearrangement combines TRBV18 with TRBJ1-1, with no D gene named confidently. The CDR3 reads CASSPQSEPGTEAFF. The sequenced DNA is TGTGCCAGCTCACCACAGTCGGAGCCGGGGACTGAAGCTTTCTTT.